Here is one TCR beta chain with its context. Its antigen is unidentified. V was pared by 8 bases and J by 7 bases, with 20 bases between. CDR1 GTSNPN and CDR2 SVGIG come from the germline V gene (reference sequence). The CDR3 loop spans 13 amino acids. Use of 60 Vbeta and 13 Jbeta primers characterized the PCR. Clones were sequenced by immunoSEQ multiplex PCR, and TCRdb holds only the in-frame ones, with some missing. The sample consists of 59,000 or so clones, 70% to 75% of them appearing once. The data are from a study of cytomegalovirus exposure and HLA in healthy donors. Notes on the study in general: The study found most TCR sequences rare, yet found some public TCRs in many donors. Prior analysis indicated that the majority of TCR beta V segments exhibited productivity approximately 90% or approximately 30% of the time.

What was sequenced was PBMCs. This TCR was recovered from a man aged 25 to 40 in good health and CMV-seropositive. The chain couples TRBV30 to TRBJ1-1, with D possibly being TRBD1 (6 bases). The CDR3 spells CARQEGGPGEAFF. The CDR3 DNA sequence: TGTGCCCGCCAAGAGGGGGGGCCGGGTGAAGCTTTCTTT.